This TCR beta chain was recorded in a study of T-cell reconstitution after alpha-beta-depleted transplantation in children. TCRbeta library preparation incorporated unique molecular identifiers. TCRdb itself ran the PCR reads through MiXCR, one entry per CDR3 protein. The sample lists hundreds of thousands of distinct CDR3 sequences; 10% to 15% were seen once. This clonotype was detected a few times. The CDR3 spans 12 residues. V lost 7 bases and J lost 7, with 11 bases in between. The V gene's germline CDR1 is SGHRS and CDR2 YFSETQ. The sequence was collected from a human donor who donated a stem cell graft to a child with Fanconi anemia. V usage is TRBV5-1 and J usage is TRBJ2-2, with D unresolved. The sample in question was PBMCs, obtained from the stem cell graft. CDR3: CASSDNGGELFF. The DNA for the CDR3 is TGCGCCAGCTCCGACAACGGCGGGGAGCTGTTTTTT.